The rows below give T cell receptor beta chains drawn from one sample of a study of blood T cell repertoires in COVID-19. Produced via immunoSEQ multiplex PCR; TCRdb's table is partial and in-frame only. The sample includes roughly 79,000 clones, over 80% of them seen just once. Source material: peripheral blood. The receptors derive from a woman between 45 and 65 years old with acute or convalescent COVID-19. The CDR3 runs from the conserved cysteine through the conserved F or W. Fields, in order: J gene, D gene, V gene, clone size, CDR3 DNA, CDR3 protein. The D gene is left open where the match is weak. Clone size is shown for a subset of rows, as once, few, many or a class of expanded clone.

>TRBJ1-2|.|TRBV6-1|.
TGTGCCAGCAGTGAAGCAGGCGGTTATGGCTACACCTTC
CASSEAGGYGYTF
>TRBJ1-4|.|TRBV6-6|.
TGTGCCAGCAGGATACAGGGTTTGGGCGAAAAACTGTTTTTT
CASRIQGLGEKLFF
>TRBJ1-4|.|TRBV30|.
TGTGCCTGGAGTGTTAGGGGGGGTGAAAAACTGTTTTTT
CAWSVRGGEKLFF
>TRBJ1-1|.|TRBV6-5|few
TGTGCCAGCAGCGGCGGGGCTAACACTGAAGCTTTCTTT
CASSGGANTEAFF
>TRBJ2-5|TRBD2|TRBV5-1|.
TGCGCCAGCTCCACCCCGAGCGGGGGCCAAGAGACCCAGTACTTC
CASSTPSGGQETQYF
>TRBJ2-7|.|TRBV10-3|few
TGTGCCATCAGCGGCGAAACAGGGTCCTACGAGCAGTACTTC
CAISGETGSYEQYF
>TRBJ1-4|.|TRBV5-1|once
TGCGCCAGCAGCCATGGACAACCTAATGAAAAACTGTTTTTT
CASSHGQPNEKLFF
>TRBJ2-5|TRBD2|TRBV7-2|once
TGTGCCAGCAGCGTCCGACTAGCGGGAGCGGGGGAGACCCAGTACTTC
CASSVRLAGAGETQYF
>TRBJ2-5|TRBD1|TRBV3-1/TRBV3-2|.
TGTGCCAGCAGCCAGGTGACAGGGGCAGAGACCCAGTACTTC
CASSQVTGAETQYF
>TRBJ1-5|.|TRBV5-6|.
TGTGCCAGCAGTTATAGGGGAGGCGGCAATCAGCCCCAGCATTTT
CASSYRGGGNQPQHF
>TRBJ2-3|TRBD1|TRBV28|.
TGTGCCAGCAGTCTAACCCCCGGGACAGGGGATGCAGATACGCAGTATTTT
CASSLTPGTGDADTQYF
>TRBJ2-5|TRBD1|TRBV7-2|.
TGTGCCAGCAGCCAAGCCGGGACAGGGATCCAAGAGACCCAGTACTTC
CASSQAGTGIQETQYF
>TRBJ2-1|.|TRBV13|.
TGTGCCAGCAGCGATCTAGCACATGAGCAGTTCTTC
CASSDLAHEQFF
>TRBJ1-4|.|TRBV7-6|.
TGTGCCAGCAGCGGGGAGGTGTCAACTAATGAAAAACTGTTTTTT
CASSGEVSTNEKLFF
>TRBJ1-2|.|TRBV14|.
TGTGCCAGCAGCCAAGATCTGGCAGGGAATATCTACACCTTC
CASSQDLAGNIYTF
>TRBJ1-3|.|TRBV3-1/TRBV3-2|.
TGTGCCAGCAGCCAAGCTGTAAACACCATATATTTT
CASSQAVNTIYF
>TRBJ2-1|.|TRBV7-6|once
TGTGCCAGCAGCTTAGGGGGGCCCGATGAGCAGTTCTTC
CASSLGGPDEQFF
>TRBJ1-4|.|TRBV27|.
TGTGCCAGCAGTTTAAAGGGCGGGACCTCCTCGAGAGGGCTGTTTTTT
CASSLKGGTSSRGLFF
>TRBJ2-7|TRBD1|TRBV9|once
TGTGCCAGCAGCGTAGGTCTAGGGACAGGAAACGAGCAGTACTTC
CASSVGLGTGNEQYF
>TRBJ1-5|.|TRBV6-5|.
TGTGCCAGCAGTCAGACAGGCAATCAGCCCCAGCATTTT
CASSQTGNQPQHF
>TRBJ1-2|.|TRBV7-9|.
TGTGCCAGCAGCAACAGGGACTATGGCTACACCTTC
CASSNRDYGYTF
>TRBJ2-3|TRBD1|TRBV28|.
TGTGCCAGCAGTCCGGGACAGCGAAGGGTGGATACGCAGTATTTT
CASSPGQRRVDTQYF
>TRBJ1-1|.|TRBV28|.
TGTGCCAGCAGCCAAGTTCAGCTTTTGAGAGGAACTGAAGCTTTCTTT
CASSQVQLLRGTEAFF
>TRBJ2-2|.|TRBV7-9|.
TGTGCCAGCAGCTTAGCGATCCGGCGGGAAGGCACCGGGGAGCTGTTTTTT
CASSLAIRREGTGELFF
>TRBJ1-2|.|TRBV7-2|.
TGTGCCAGCAGCCTTAGTCAAACCAACTATGGCTACACCTTC
CASSLSQTNYGYTF
>TRBJ1-2|.|TRBV2|.
TGTGCCAGCGTTGTGTATTTTCACTATGGCTACACCTTC
CASVVYFHYGYTF
>TRBJ1-4|.|TRBV9|once
TGTGCCAGCAGCGTAGGGGGACACAATGAAAAACTGTTTTTT
CASSVGGHNEKLFF
>TRBJ1-1|.|TRBV5-1|.
TGCGCCAGCAGCTTGAGAGTGGGCAGGTCGAACACTGAAGCTTTCTTT
CASSLRVGRSNTEAFF
>TRBJ1-2|TRBD1|TRBV6-5|once
TGTGCCACTGGACAGGGATTCTATGGCTACACCTTC
CATGQGFYGYTF
>TRBJ1-6|.|TRBV28|.
TGTGCCAGCACCCTCGGGGGGCTTGGGTCACCCCTCCACTTT
CASTLGGLGSPLHF
>TRBJ1-1|.|TRBV15|.
TGTGCCACCAGCAGAGGCCAGATTGAAGCTTTCTTT
CATSRGQIEAFF
>TRBJ1-6|.|TRBV24-1|.
TGTGCCACCAGTGATTACAGACCCAATTCACCCCTCCACTTT
CATSDYRPNSPLHF
>TRBJ1-3|.|TRBV6-2/TRBV6-3|.
TGTGCCAGCAGTATGGACAGTATCTCTGGAAACACCATATATTTT
CASSMDSISGNTIYF
>TRBJ2-2|.|TRBV6-5|.
TGTGCCAGCAGTCTACGGAGGGCCGGGGAGCTGTTTTTT
CASSLRRAGELFF
>TRBJ2-1|.|TRBV7-9|.
TGTGCCAGCAGTGTGGTGGGGGAGGATGAGCAGTTCTTC
CASSVVGEDEQFF
>TRBJ2-7|.|TRBV5-4|few
TGTGCCAGCAGCTTGCGGGGGAGCGAGCAGTACTTC
CASSLRGSEQYF
>TRBJ2-1|TRBD1|TRBV19|.
TGTGCCAGTAGCCAACAGGGGTTAAGGGAGCAGTTCTTC
CASSQQGLREQFF
>TRBJ2-5|.|TRBV19|.
TGTGCCAGTAGTAGTTGGGGCGAGGACCAAGAGACCCAGTACTTC
CASSSWGEDQETQYF
>TRBJ2-7|TRBD2|TRBV7-9|.
TGTGCCAGCAGCTCAAGCGGGGAAAGGCGCTTGTACTTC
CASSSSGERRLYF
>TRBJ2-1|TRBD2|TRBV4-2|once
TGTGCCAGCAGCCAAGCCCGGACTAGCCCGAGCTCCTACAATGAGCAGTTCTTC
CASSQARTSPSSYNEQFF
>TRBJ2-7|.|TRBV18|.
TGTGCCAGCTCACCAACTTCTACCGAGCAGTACTTC
CASSPTSTEQYF
>TRBJ1-6|TRBD1|TRBV5-8|.
TGTGCCAGCAGCTTGGAAGGGACAGGGTTTAGTTCACCCCTCCACTTT
CASSLEGTGFSSPLHF
>TRBJ1-2|TRBD1|TRBV27|.
TGTGCCAGCAAAATATCAGGGGGCGGTGGCTACACCTTC
CASKISGGGGYTF
>TRBJ2-1|TRBD2|TRBV10-3|.
TGTGCCATCAGTGAGTCGGGGAGGGACTACAATGAGCAGTTCTTC
CAISESGRDYNEQFF
>TRBJ1-5|.|TRBV6-4|.
TGTGCCAGCAGTCCGGGCCCAGGGAGCAATCAGCCCCAGCATTTT
CASSPGPGSNQPQHF
>TRBJ2-2|.|TRBV4-1|medium-sized
TGCGCCAGCAGCCAAGATGGCGGGGTGGCCGGGGAGCTGTTTTTT
CASSQDGGVAGELFF
>TRBJ1-1|.|TRBV5-1|.
TGCGCCAGCAGCTTGGGCGGCTTGAACACTGAAGCTTTCTTT
CASSLGGLNTEAFF
>TRBJ2-7|.|TRBV6-5|once
TGTGCCAGCAAATTGGGTCAGACAGCTCCCTTCGAGCAGTACTTC
CASKLGQTAPFEQYF
>TRBJ1-6|TRBD1|TRBV27|.
TGTGCCAGCAGTTTCCGACAGGGCTTTGCTTCACCCCTCCACTTT
CASSFRQGFASPLHF
>TRBJ1-2|TRBD1|TRBV28|.
TGTGCCAGCAGTTTCTCTACCGGGACAGGGAACTATGGCTACACCTTC
CASSFSTGTGNYGYTF
>TRBJ1-2|.|TRBV6-5|.
TGTGCCAGCAGCTCGCTGCGGATCGGGGGTTCTGGCTACACCTTC
CASSSLRIGGSGYTF
>TRBJ1-6|.|TRBV27|.
TGTGCCAGCAGTTTATCCCTATACGGGATGTCCCCCCTCCACTTT
CASSLSLYGMSPLHF
>TRBJ2-7|TRBD1|TRBV7-2|few
TGTGCCAGCAGCTTTCAACCGACAGGGGGCTACGAGCAGTACTTC
CASSFQPTGGYEQYF
>TRBJ2-2|.|TRBV5-1|.
TGCGCCAGCAGCCATACAGTTACCTCGAACACCGGGGAGCTGTTTTTT
CASSHTVTSNTGELFF
>TRBJ1-4|TRBD1|TRBV23-1|.
TGCGCCAGCAGTCATTCCGGGACAGGGCGCAGTAATGAAAAACTGTTTTTT
CASSHSGTGRSNEKLFF
>TRBJ2-5|.|TRBV7-9|.
TGTGCCAGCAGCCATTCGACAAGAGGGGAGACCCAGTACTTC
CASSHSTRGETQYF
>TRBJ1-1|TRBD1|TRBV7-2|few
TGTGCCAGCAGCTTAGGGGACAGGGGAAGGACTGAAGCTTTCTTT
CASSLGDRGRTEAFF
>TRBJ2-2|.|TRBV27|.
TGTGCCACCAGAGTGCAGTCCGGGGAGCTGTTTTTT
CATRVQSGELFF
>TRBJ2-3|.|TRBV6-6|few
TGTGCCGGGGGACAAGGACGTCGCACAGATACGCAGTATTTT
CAGGQGRRTDTQYF
>TRBJ2-3|.|TRBV24-1|.
TGTGCCACCAGTGATTTTAGCGAACGCACAGATACGCAGTATTTT
CATSDFSERTDTQYF